This is a list of T cell receptor beta chains from one sample in a study of beta chain features in type 1 diabetes. Measured with immunoSEQ multiplex PCR; TCRdb has only the in-frame clones, and not every one. The repertoire includes about 160,000 clones, over 7.5% of them detected once, and under 2.5% sits in the top ten. Sample: central memory CD4+ T cells from blood. The receptors shown here come from a young woman in good health. Each CDR3 is given with its conserved first and last residue. A D gene is named only where the DNA matches it firmly. Expanded clones are given a class, and other clones once, few, many or no size at all.

TRBJ2-5	TRBV7-7	-	-	TGTGCTAGCAGCTCGCAGCAGGGGCTACAAGAGACCCAGTACTTC	CASSSQQGLQETQYF
TRBJ2-2	TRBV11-3	TRBD1	-	TGTGCCAGCACCCTACAGGGGGCAAGCACCGGGGAGCTGTTTTTT	CASTLQGASTGELFF
TRBJ1-1	TRBV30	-	many	TGTGCCTGGGCAGGTCCGACGGAAGCTTTCTTT	CAWAGPTEAFF
TRBJ2-7	TRBV6-5	TRBD1	few	TGTGCCAGCAGTACACGACAGGGGGCCCAGTACTTC	CASSTRQGAQYF
TRBJ1-4	TRBV5-1	TRBD1	-	TGCGCCAGCAGCTTACAGGGGCCTAATGAAAAACTGTTTTTT	CASSLQGPNEKLFF
TRBJ1-1	TRBV7-9	-	few	TGTGCCAGCAGCTTTCACTTGACAGGAGTTGCGATGAAGACTGAAGCTTTCTTT	CASSFHLTGVAMKTEAFF
TRBJ2-1	TRBV10-3	-	few	TGTGCCATCAGTCCCACCGGCGGGTCAAACTACAATGAGCAGTTCTTC	CAISPTGGSNYNEQFF
TRBJ2-3	TRBV7-9	-	few	TGTGCCAGCAGCTTAGGGGCCGGACGGTGGAGCGGAGATACGCAGTATTTT	CASSLGAGRWSGDTQYF
TRBJ2-3	TRBV5-1	TRBD2	-	TGCGCCAGCAGCTTTCTAGCGGGGGAAAATACGCAGTATTTT	CASSFLAGENTQYF
TRBJ2-7	TRBV21-1	-	-	TGTGCCAGCAGCCCCGTTCCCTTACCGGGACAGGGGATGTCCTACGAGCAGTACTTC	CASSPVPLPGQGMSYEQYF
TRBJ2-3	TRBV7-2	TRBD2	-	TGTGCCAGCAGCCCCCCCGGCGGGGGGCGCACAGATACGCAGTATTTT	CASSPPGGGRTDTQYF
TRBJ2-3	TRBV7-2	TRBD2	few	TGTGCCTCCCAACTAGCGGGTTCAGATACGCAGTATTTT	CASQLAGSDTQYF
TRBJ1-2	TRBV7-9	-	few	TGTGCCAGCAGTCCCGACAGTTTGGACTATGGCTACACCTTC	CASSPDSLDYGYTF
TRBJ2-7	TRBV5-4	TRBD2	-	TGTGCCAGCAGCTTGGCGGGGGGATCTTACGAGCAGTACTTC	CASSLAGGSYEQYF
TRBJ1-2	TRBV7-2	-	-	TGTGCCAGCAGCTTAGCGGTACAGTCTAACTATGGCTACACCTTC	CASSLAVQSNYGYTF
TRBJ1-1	TRBV19	-	-	TGTGCCAGCGCCCCAATGACAGGCACTGAAGCTTTCTTT	CASAPMTGTEAFF
TRBJ2-2	TRBV4-1	-	-	TGCGCCAGCAGCCAATCGGGACTGATCACCGGGGAGCTGTTTTTT	CASSQSGLITGELFF
TRBJ1-1	TRBV7-2	-	-	TGTGCCAGCAGCCCCGCCGGCCTAGGAGCTTTCTTT	CASSPAGLGAFF
TRBJ1-2	TRBV9	-	few	TGTGCCAGCAGCGTAGGAAACAGGGATTCCGGCTACACCTTC	CASSVGNRDSGYTF
TRBJ1-2	TRBV4-2	-	-	TGTGTCAGCAGCCAAGGGGGGGGGACACCCTATGGCTACACCTTC	CVSSQGGGTPYGYTF
TRBJ2-5	TRBV5-1	TRBD1	-	TGCGCCAGCAGCCCCGACAGGGCTGAGACCCAGTACTTC	CASSPDRAETQYF
TRBJ1-6	TRBV7-9	-	-	TGTGCCAGCAGCTTATCGGGGGATTCACCCCTCCACTTT	CASSLSGDSPLHF
TRBJ2-7	TRBV30	TRBD1	-	TGTGCCTGGAGTGGTAAGGGACAGGGCTCCTACGAGCAGTACTTC	CAWSGKGQGSYEQYF
TRBJ2-2	TRBV11-2	TRBD2	-	TGTGCCAGCAGCATCCTAGGCGGGGGGACCGGGGAGCTGTTTTTT	CASSILGGGTGELFF
TRBJ1-1	TRBV6-6	-	-	TGTGCCAGCGGGGTCGGACAGACCAACACTGAAGCTTTCTTT	CASGVGQTNTEAFF
TRBJ2-7	TRBV2	-	few	TGTGCCAGCAGGAGGACTAGTCGGGGGCACGAGCAGTACTTC	CASRRTSRGHEQYF
TRBJ2-1	TRBV5-4	-	few	TGTGCCAGCAGCCAAGGTGTCGCGGAGGGGGAGCAGTTCTTC	CASSQGVAEGEQFF
TRBJ2-2	TRBV27	TRBD1	-	TGTGCCAGCAGTTACAGGGGGTGGGCCGGGGAGCTGTTTTTT	CASSYRGWAGELFF
TRBJ2-5	TRBV30	TRBD1	-	TGTGCCTGCTCCCGGACAGGGGAAGAGACCCAGTACTTC	CACSRTGEETQYF
TRBJ1-1	TRBV30	-	few	TGTGCCTGGAGTCTAACGGGTAGAGCTTTCTTT	CAWSLTGRAFF
TRBJ2-1	TRBV7-9	TRBD1	many	TGTGCCAGCAGCCAACGACAGGGGTTCGATGAGCAGTTCTTC	CASSQRQGFDEQFF
TRBJ1-2	TRBV7-2	-	-	TGTGCCAGCAGCTCGAGGTCCTATGGCTACACCTTC	CASSSRSYGYTF
TRBJ2-2	TRBV7-2	-	few	TGTGCCAGCAGCTACCGACAGGCCGTCGCCGGGGAGCTGTTTTTT	CASSYRQAVAGELFF
TRBJ2-1	TRBV18	TRBD1	-	TGTGCCAGCTCGCCGCCGGACAGGGGCCCCTTCGATGAGCAGTTCTTC	CASSPPDRGPFDEQFF
TRBJ2-7	TRBV6-6	-	-	TGTGCCAGCAGGACTTCTGGGACTTCCGCCGGGGAGCAGTACTTC	CASRTSGTSAGEQYF
TRBJ1-1	TRBV2	-	few	TGTGCCAGCAGCCGGGTGAACACTGAAGCTTTCTTT	CASSRVNTEAFF
TRBJ1-2	TRBV18	-	-	TGTGCCAGCTCACCACCCCCGGGGAATGGCTACACCTTC	CASSPPPGNGYTF
TRBJ2-5	TRBV5-1	-	few	TGCGCCAGCAGCGCTGGGGCGGACTTAAGGGGGGAGACCCAGTACTTC	CASSAGADLRGETQYF
TRBJ2-3	TRBV7-2	TRBD1	-	TGTGCCAGCAGCTTAGGGACAGGGGACACAGATACGCAGTATTTT	CASSLGTGDTDTQYF
TRBJ2-7	TRBV5-1	TRBD2	-	TGCGCCAGCAGCCAAGATCGTACAGCGGGGGGGCGCGAGCAGTACTTC	CASSQDRTAGGREQYF
TRBJ1-2	TRBV30	-	few	TGTGCCTGGAGTTTTGTGACAGGTCGAGGCTACACCTTC	CAWSFVTGRGYTF
TRBJ2-7	TRBV7-8	-	-	TGTGCCAGCAGCTTAGCCACGGGTAGGACCTACGAGCAGTACTTC	CASSLATGRTYEQYF
TRBJ1-2	TRBV18	-	few	TGTGCCAGCTCGGACAACAGGGAGGGCTACACCTTC	CASSDNREGYTF
TRBJ1-1	TRBV2	-	-	TGTGCCAGCAAACGCCAGGGCACTGAAGCTTTCTTT	CASKRQGTEAFF
TRBJ2-1	TRBV5-1	-	few	TGCGCCAGCAGCTTGGGACTAGTCTATGAGCAGTTCTTC	CASSLGLVYEQFF
TRBJ2-4	TRBV2	-	-	TGTGCCAGCAGTGACCGGGGGTTGGCCAAAAACATTCAGTACTTC	CASSDRGLAKNIQYF
TRBJ1-2	TRBV5-1	-	-	TGCGCCAGCAGCCCGGACAGTTCTAACTATGGCTACACCTTC	CASSPDSSNYGYTF